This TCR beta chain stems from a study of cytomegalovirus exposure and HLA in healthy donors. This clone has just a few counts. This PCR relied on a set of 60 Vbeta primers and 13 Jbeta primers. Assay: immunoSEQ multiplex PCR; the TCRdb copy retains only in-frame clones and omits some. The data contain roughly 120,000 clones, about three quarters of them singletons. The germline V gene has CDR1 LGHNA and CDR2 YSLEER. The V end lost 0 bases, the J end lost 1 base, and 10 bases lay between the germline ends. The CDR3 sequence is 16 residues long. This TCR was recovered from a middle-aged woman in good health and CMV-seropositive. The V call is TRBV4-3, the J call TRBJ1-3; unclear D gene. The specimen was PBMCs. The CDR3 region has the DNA TGCGCCAGCAGCCAAGAGGAGGGAGAGTCTGGAAACACCATATATTTT. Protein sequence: CASSQEEGESGNTIYF.